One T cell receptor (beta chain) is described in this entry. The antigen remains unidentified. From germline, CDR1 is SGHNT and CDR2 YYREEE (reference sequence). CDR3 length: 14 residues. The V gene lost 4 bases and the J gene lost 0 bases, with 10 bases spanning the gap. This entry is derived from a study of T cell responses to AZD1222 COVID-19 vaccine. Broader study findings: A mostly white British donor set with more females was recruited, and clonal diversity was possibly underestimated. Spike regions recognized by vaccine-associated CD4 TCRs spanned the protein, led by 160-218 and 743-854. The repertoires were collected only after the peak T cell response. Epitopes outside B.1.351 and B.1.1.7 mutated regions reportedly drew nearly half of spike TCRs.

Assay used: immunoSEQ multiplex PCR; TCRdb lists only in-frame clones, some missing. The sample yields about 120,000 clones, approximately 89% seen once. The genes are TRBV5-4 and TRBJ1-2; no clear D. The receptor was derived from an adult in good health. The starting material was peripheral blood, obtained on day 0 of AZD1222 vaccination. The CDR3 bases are TGTGCCAGCAGCACAATACCCGCTAACTATGGCTACACCTTC. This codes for CASSTIPANYGYTF.